This T cell receptor (beta chain) was documented in a study of response to subunit inactivated influenza vaccine. TCRdb reprocessed the RT-PCR reads with MiXCR, giving one entry per CDR3 protein. Counted here are some 500,000 distinct CDR3 sequences, about 25% occurring once; the ten biggest clones make up under 2.5%. The CDR3 length is 17 residues. Trimming cost V 7 bases and J 4 bases; bases outside gene matches: 17. Broader study findings: With each seasonal influenza vaccination, the authors suggested, few new T cells are recruited.

This clonotype was observed a handful of times. Antigen unknown. The source of this sequence is a man aged 50 to 59 who received an inactivated influenza vaccine. This rearrangement joins TRBV12-3 or TRBV12-4 to TRBJ2-7; 9 bases agree with TRBD1. Sequenced here: CD4+ T cells sorted from PBMCs, sampled approximately 5 days after vaccination. CDR3 coding DNA: TGTGCCAGCAAAGGGACAGGGAGTAAGGGTTCGGTTTACGAGCAGTACTTC. Its protein product is CASKGTGSKGSVYEQYF.